The source of this TCR beta chain is a study of shared clonotypes between healthy human individuals. Libraries were prepared by immunoSEQ multiplex PCR; TCRdb keeps only in-frame clonotypes and omits some of them. The table has approximately 2.5 million clones, approximately 93% seen once. CDR1 MNHNS and CDR2 SASEGT come from the germline V gene. The CDR3 sequence is 15 residues long. V lost 4 bases to trimming and J lost 7 bases; unmatched junction nucleotides: 4. The sample holds one count of this clone. The sequence was obtained from a man between 18 and 29 years old in good health. Some clones in this sample may be carry-over from other donors' samples. The material sequenced was naive CD4+ T cells from PBMCs. Regarding subset: CD45RA+ positively selected. The J gene is TRBJ2-1, the V gene TRBV6-1, with 13 bases that match TRBD2. The CDR3 nucleotides read TGTGCCAGCAGTGTCGGACTAGCGGGAGCGAATGAGCAGTTCTTC. As protein: CASSVGLAGANEQFF.